This is a list of T cell receptor beta chains from one sample in a study of OX40 agonist ivuxolimab in advanced cancers. TCRdb's table, derived via immunoSEQ multiplex PCR, lists solely in-frame clones and lacks some. The sample has about 97,000 clones; roughly 90% are singletons. The sample consisted of CD4+ or CD8+ T cells sorted from blood, taken in a trial of the OX40 agonist ivuxolimab. These receptors were taken from an adult with an advanced solid tumor such as melanoma, head and neck, liver or kidney cancer. CDR3s include the opening cysteine and the closing phenylalanine or tryptophan. Fields, in order: V gene, J gene, CDR3 length, CDR3 protein.

TRBV5-6	TRBJ1-2	16	CASSLVGTGIGAGYTF
TRBV2	TRBJ2-4	16	CASSKEGSIAKNIQYF
TRBV9	TRBJ2-3	19	CASSPPLSPDWRESDTQYF
TRBV7-9	TRBJ2-3	15	CASSLAQGETDTQYF
TRBV2	TRBJ1-2	12	CASRQLPRGYTF
TRBV7-2	TRBJ2-7	14	CASSGTYPPYEQYF
TRBV7-9	TRBJ2-1	16	CASSLGVDTPSDEQFF
TRBV25-1	TRBJ1-3	14	CASSDRGRRNTIYF
TRBV5-1	TRBJ1-2	14	CASSLEAGVAGYTF
TRBV2	TRBJ2-3	14	CASSGRGPTDTQYF
TRBV9	TRBJ1-2	14	CASSVEGNNYGYTF